These T cell receptor beta chains were read from a single sample in a study of metastatic and nonmetastatic thyroid tumors. TCRdb reassembled clones from the PCR reads with MiXCR. The sample lists 60,000 to 85,000 clones, around 18% seen once, with roughly 12% in the top ten. The sequencing sample was made of blood. All receptors derive from a female donor with papillary thyroid cancer or a benign thyroid nodule (not recorded which). Some clones in this sample may be carry-over from other donors' samples. CDR3s include the opening cysteine and the closing phenylalanine or tryptophan. A D gene is named only where the DNA matches it firmly. Where a row states a size, it is once, few, many or the class of an expanded clone; other rows omit it.

many,TRBJ2-7,TRBV11-2,NA,CASSLAGGEQYF,TGTGCCAGCAGCTTAGCAGGGGGGGAGCAGTACTTC
many,TRBJ2-4,TRBV5-1,NA,CASTIGGSEVQNIQYF,TGCGCCAGCACCATAGGGGGGAGTGAAGTCCAAAACATTCAGTACTTC
NA,TRBJ2-3,TRBV11-1,NA,CASSLVGSYTDTQYF,TGTGCCAGCAGCTTAGTAGGCAGCTACACAGATACGCAGTATTTT
NA,TRBJ1-1,TRBV3-1,NA,CASSQGPRDEAFF,TGTGCCAGCAGCCAAGGACCCAGGGATGAAGCTTTCTTT
many,TRBJ1-2,TRBV5-8,NA,CASSLIPAGGYTF,TGTGCCAGCAGCTTGATCCCCGCGGGTGGCTACACCTTC
NA,TRBJ1-3,TRBV29-1,NA,CSVRQGDGNTIYF,TGCAGCGTTAGGCAAGGGGATGGAAACACCATATATTTT
many,TRBJ2-2,TRBV5-1,NA,CASKKREGTGELFF,TGCGCCAGCAAAAAGCGCGAGGGCACCGGGGAGCTGTTTTTT
many,TRBJ2-5,TRBV19,NA,CASSIIGVQETQYF,TGTGCCAGTAGTATAATCGGGGTTCAAGAGACCCAGTACTTC
NA,TRBJ1-1,TRBV20-1,NA,CSARTPGPPYPEAFF,TGCAGTGCTAGAACACCGGGACCCCCTTACCCTGAAGCTTTCTTT
many,TRBJ1-1,TRBV28,NA,CASNVGVGTEAFF,TGTGCCAGCAATGTGGGAGTAGGTACTGAAGCTTTCTTT
many,TRBJ2-5,TRBV18,NA,CASSFDRETQYF,TGTGCCAGCTCATTCGATCGGGAGACCCAGTACTTC
few,TRBJ2-7,TRBV10-2,NA,CASRRGRGDNYEQYF,TGCGCCAGCAGGAGGGGACGTGGGGACAACTATGAGCAGTACTTC
many,TRBJ1-2,TRBV6-5,NA,CASSYPGGDHGYTF,TGTGCCAGCAGTTACCCGGGAGGGGATCATGGCTACACCTTC
many,TRBJ1-1,TRBV30,NA,CAWLSRNTEAFF,TGTGCCTGGTTGTCACGGAACACTGAAGCTTTCTTT
NA,TRBJ2-7,TRBV5-1,TRBD1,CASSVGQGAPSYEQYF,TGCGCCAGCAGCGTTGGACAGGGGGCCCCCTCCTACGAGCAGTACTTC
many,TRBJ1-6,TRBV7-3,NA,CASSLGLQDNSPLHF,TGTGCCAGCAGCTTAGGGCTACAGGATAATTCACCCCTCCACTTT
many,TRBJ2-7,TRBV6-5,NA,CASSYETDTYEQYF,TGTGCCAGCAGTTACGAGACAGATACCTACGAGCAGTACTTC
many,TRBJ1-1,TRBV19,NA,CASSIEAGVNTEAFF,TGTGCCAGTAGTATAGAAGCAGGGGTGAACACTGAAGCTTTCTTT
many,TRBJ2-3,TRBV11-1,TRBD2,CASSLGLAGEADTQYF,TGTGCCAGCAGCCTCGGACTAGCGGGAGAGGCAGATACGCAGTATTTT
many,TRBJ2-7,TRBV12-3/TRBV12-4,NA,CASSLAGVYEQYF,TGTGCCAGCAGTTTAGCGGGGGTTTACGAGCAGTACTTC
many,TRBJ1-2,TRBV10-2,NA,CASSDRGRVGNYGYTF,TGCGCCAGCAGTGATAGGGGAAGAGTAGGCAACTATGGCTACACCTTC
NA,TRBJ2-3,TRBV6-1,TRBD2,CSSSETSWSTDTQYF,TGTTCCAGCAGTGAGACTAGCTGGAGCACAGATACGCAGTATTTT